The T cell receptor (beta chain) under discussion was sequenced for a study of blood T cell repertoires in COVID-19. Study summary: T cells, B-cell-depleted T cells, or PBMCs provided the cDNA or gDNA that served as material.

Only in-frame clones appear in the TCRdb table, and some are missing; sequencing was by immunoSEQ multiplex PCR. The table shows tens of thousands of clones, with roughly 73% occurring only once. V was trimmed by 5 bases and J by 10 bases, leaving 22 bases between them. The CDR3 is 15 residues long. Per the germline V gene, CDR1 is SGHRS and CDR2 is YFSETQ. V gene TRBV5-1 combines with J gene TRBJ2-1; possible D gene TRBD2, 6 bases. This clonotype was sampled from a human donor in a cohort sampled during active COVID-19. Sequencing was performed on peripheral blood. The CDR3 coding sequence is TGCGCCAGCAGTCCTCTCAGCGGGTACCCGAGGGAGCAGTTCTTC. It is translated as CASSPLSGYPREQFF.